These 29 T cell receptor beta chains were sequenced from one sample in a study of shared clonotypes between healthy human individuals. Only in-frame clones appear in the TCRdb table, and some are missing; sequencing was by immunoSEQ multiplex PCR. The repertoire consists of about 2,200,000 clones, with about 93% occurring once and the leading ten covering 1.5% to 2%. The naive CD8 fraction comprised CD45RO-negative cells positively selected for CCR7 and excluded terminally differentiated effector memory CD45RA+ cells. Sequencing was performed on naive CD8+ T cells from PBMCs. These receptors were taken from a man between 18 and 35 years old in good health. Some clones in this sample may be carry-over from other donors' samples.

The chain is built from TRBV14 and TRBJ2-5; no reliable D call. The germline CDR1 and CDR2 sequences are SGHDN and FVKESK. CDR3 size: 12 residues. Trimming took off 0 bases at V and 5 bases at J, with 4 bases between the two ends. The CDR3, as DNA: TGTGCCAGCAGCCAAGATAGCGAGACCCAGTACTTC. Its protein product is CASSQDSETQYF. The whole variable domain, remainder taken from reference TRBV14 and TRBJ2-5, is EAGVTQFPSHSVIEKGQTVTLRCDPISGHDNLYWYRRVMGKEIKFLLHFVKESKQDESGMPNNRFLAERTGGTYSTLKVQPAELEDSGVYFCASSQDSETQYFGPGTRLLVL.

The chain has TRBV28 and TRBJ1-2; D gene unclear. The ends were cut back, 2 bases at V and 0 bases at J, with 10 bases in the middle. This CDR3 has 15 amino acids. Germline CDR1 reads MDHEN; CDR2 reads SYDVKM. CDR3 DNA: TGTGCCAGCAGTTTAAACTGGGATGCTAACTATGGCTACACCTTC. Residues: CASSLNWDANYGYTF.

The chain employs TRBV11-2 and TRBJ2-7; D might be TRBD1 (6 bases). The V gene's germline CDR1 is SGHAT and CDR2 FQNNGV. CDR3 length: 12 residues. Trimming pared 5 bases from V and 5 bases from J, leaving 10 bases between. Here the CDR3 DNA reads TGTGCCAGCAGCCTGCACAGGGACGAGCAGTACTTC. Encoded protein: CASSLHRDEQYF.

This clone was seen once. CDR3 bases: TGCGCCAGCAGTTCGACAGGGGGCGGGAGTGGCTACACCTTC. Translating gives CASSSTGGGSGYTF. The chain uses TRBV5-1 and TRBJ1-2, with TRBD1 matching 10 bases. The CDR3 totals 14 residues. Trimming at V came to 5 bases and at J to 7 bases, leaving 8 bases not matched to a gene. Germline CDR1 reads SGHRS; CDR2 reads YFSETQ.

Here the CDR3 reads CASSLVREEETQYF. DNA of the CDR3: TGCGCCAGCAGCTTGGTGAGGGAAGAAGAGACCCAGTACTTC. The V and J genes are TRBV5-1 and TRBJ2-5; D is possibly TRBD2 (5 bases). The V gene lost 0 bases and the J gene lost 3 bases, with 9 bases spanning the gap. This CDR3 is built from 14 residues. Per the germline V gene, CDR1 is SGHRS and CDR2 is YFSETQ.

Comment on this clone: The same CDR3 arises from other DNA sequences in this sample as well. The rearrangement uses TRBV27 and TRBJ2-3; TRBD2 agrees at 9 bases. The CDR3 extends over 16 amino acids. V lost 6 bases to trimming and J lost 0 bases; unmatched junction nucleotides: 7. Germline V gene sequence: CDR1 MNHEY, CDR2 SMNVEV (reference sequence). The CDR3 DNA sequence: TGTGCCAGCAGCCCCCTAGCGGGAACAAGCACAGATACGCAGTATTTT. Its translation: CASSPLAGTSTDTQYF.

A single count supports this clone. This chain joins TRBV7-9 and TRBJ2-1; D possibly uses TRBD1 or TRBD2 (5 bases each). The CDR3 contains 15 residues. In germline, CDR1 is SEHNR, CDR2 FQNEAQ (reference sequence). V lost 5 bases to trimming and J lost 6 bases, with 17 bases between them. The CDR3 loop is CASSPRDRAFNEQFF. In nucleotides, the CDR3 is TGTGCCAGCAGCCCCCGGGACCGGGCGTTCAATGAGCAGTTCTTC.

This clone was detected only once. The chain couples TRBV7-8 to TRBJ2-7; TRBD2 agrees at 7 bases. With 7 bases clipped from V and 0 bases from J, the junction kept 12 bases outside the gene matches. Looked up from germline, CDR1 is SGHVS and CDR2 is FQNEAQ. The CDR3 length is 16 residues. The CDR3 sequence: CASIYLEERGSYEQYF. CDR3 coding DNA: TGTGCCAGCATCTACCTCGAGGAGCGGGGCTCCTACGAGCAGTACTTC.

This clone has only one observation. The chain combines TRBV6-5 with TRBJ1-2; no clear D gene. Trimming removed 2 bases from V and 4 bases from J, with 8 bases in between. Germline assignment: CDR1 MNHEY and CDR2 SVGAGI. There are 13 residues in the CDR3. The CDR3 protein is CASSYVSFYGYTF. CDR3 coding DNA: TGTGCCAGCAGTTACGTCAGCTTCTATGGCTACACCTTC.

CDR3 DNA sequence: TGTGCCAGCTCACCACCCGAGGGGAACTATGGCTACACCTTC. This encodes CASSPPEGNYGYTF. The chain carries TRBV18 and TRBJ1-2; TRBD1 is a possible D gene (5 bases). CDR1 KGHSH and CDR2 LQKENI come from the germline V gene. V shed 0 bases and J shed 2 bases, with 7 bases lying between them. This CDR3 contains 14 residues.

The chain employs TRBV9 and TRBJ2-7; 8 bases line up with TRBD2. Germline CDR1 SGDLS, CDR2 YYNGEE. CDR3 length equals 15 residues. The J segment lost 6 bases and the V segment lost 4 bases, leaving 12 bases of the junction unmatched. The CDR3 region is CASSPNPGTSREQYF. The CDR3 DNA follows: TGTGCCAGCAGCCCAAATCCCGGGACTAGTCGCGAGCAGTACTTC.

As regards this clone: Other nucleotide sequences in the sample specify the same CDR3. The chain joins TRBV28 to TRBJ1-3; D possibly corresponds to TRBD1 (5 bases). V was pared by 3 bases and J by 1 base, with 7 bases between. Germline V CDR1 and CDR2: MDHEN, SYDVKM. The CDR3 runs 14 residues. CDR3 amino acids: CASSFAGSGNTIYF. The CDR3 region has the DNA TGTGCCAGCAGTTTTGCAGGGTCTGGAAACACCATATATTTT.

The rearrangement links TRBV22-1 to TRBJ2-7; the table's D call TRBD1 went unverified against the DNA. TRBV22-1 is an annotated pseudogene. The CDR3 is 15 amino acids. The DNA for the CDR3 is TGTCCTGGGAGCTCCAATGGGGCAACTTCCTACGAGCAGTACTTC. It translates to CPGSSNGATSYEQYF.

Of note for this clone: The sample holds other DNA sequences that translate to the same CDR3. The chain has TRBV29-1 and TRBJ2-1; D is undetermined. This CDR3 comprises 12 residues. Germline V CDR1 and CDR2: SQVTM, ANQGSEA. Deletions cut 1 base from V and 1 base from J, with 2 bases between. This CDR3 reads CSVEASYNEQFF. The CDR3 coding sequence is TGCAGCGTTGAAGCTTCCTACAATGAGCAGTTCTTC.

The chain employs TRBV7-8 and TRBJ1-3; 7 bases align to TRBD1. There are 18 residues in the CDR3. Germline V gene lookup returns CDR1 SGHVS and CDR2 FQNEAQ. Losses at the gene ends were 4 bases for V and 2 bases for J; bases not matched to a gene: 14. The CDR3 region is CASSSILWRQGPGNTIYF. Here the CDR3 DNA reads TGTGCCAGCAGCTCCATTTTATGGCGACAGGGACCTGGAAACACCATATATTTT.

The chain joins TRBV7-9 to TRBJ2-7; D call uncertain. Germline V gives CDR1 SEHNR, CDR2 FQNEAQ (reference sequence). The ends were cut back, 7 bases at V and 6 bases at J, with 19 bases in the middle. CDR3 length: 14 amino acids. The CDR3 is CASNPESGPGEQYF. The DNA for the CDR3 is TGTGCCAGCAACCCGGAATCGGGCCCGGGCGAGCAGTACTTC.

The chain has TRBV6-1 and TRBJ2-7; D may be TRBD1 (6 bases). V was trimmed by 0 bases and J by 1 base, leaving 10 bases between them. CDR3 length: 15 residues. CDR1 and CDR2 (germline): MNHNS, SASEGT. This CDR3 reads CASSEAVGQSYEQYF. In DNA form, the CDR3 reads TGTGCCAGCAGTGAAGCTGTAGGACAGTCCTACGAGCAGTACTTC.

V is TRBV11-2 and J is TRBJ2-5; tentative D call: TRBD2 (6 bases). The V gene's germline CDR1 is SGHAT and CDR2 FQNNGV. V was cut by 4 bases and J by 9 bases, with 18 bases left in between. This CDR3 has 14 residues. The CDR3 nucleotides read TGTGCCAGCAGCTCGGGGACGCGGAGGGCCTCCCAGTACTTC. It translates to CASSSGTRRASQYF.

The chain joins TRBV27 to TRBJ1-1; D perhaps matches TRBD1 (5 bases). Germline V gives CDR1 MNHEY, CDR2 SMNVEV (reference sequence). The CDR3 covers 13 residues. V was cut by 0 bases and J by 10 bases, with 12 bases left in between. The DNA for the CDR3 is TGTGCCAGCAGTTTATCAGGGGCGCGGGGAGCTTTCTTT. It translates to CASSLSGARGAFF.

This clone has only a few counts. Other DNA sequences in the sample encode the same CDR3. V is TRBV19 and J is TRBJ1-1, with TRBD1 as a possible D gene (5 bases). V shed 9 bases and J shed 3 bases, with 5 bases lying between them. Germline values: CDR1 LNHDA, CDR2 SQIVND (reference sequence). The CDR3 loop spans 10 amino acids. The CDR3 protein is CASRDTEAFF. The CDR3 DNA sequence: TGTGCCAGCAGGGACACTGAAGCTTTCTTT.

This rearrangement joins TRBV29-1 to TRBJ2-7; D possibly matches TRBD1 or TRBD2 (7 bases each). There are 18 residues in the CDR3. CDR1 is SQVTM and CDR2 is ANQGSEA in the germline V gene. V lost 5 bases and J lost 4, with 30 bases in between. CDR3 loop: CSVKIGEGAGGWPYEQYF. In DNA, the CDR3 is TGCAGCGTTAAGATTGGGGAGGGGGCAGGGGGATGGCCTTACGAGCAGTACTTC.

The sample holds one count of this clone. The chain has TRBV6-6 and TRBJ2-5; maybe TRBD2 (5 bases). The end of the DNA is better explained by TRBJ2-7, so the J call may be wrong. The CDR3 is made up of 13 amino acids. Germline V gene lookup returns CDR1 MNHNY and CDR2 SVGAGI (reference sequence). The CDR3, as DNA: TGTGCCAGCAGTTACAGCGGCTCCTACGAGCAGTACTTC. As protein: CASSYSGSYEQYF.

V and J are TRBV4-1 and TRBJ1-1; D remains ambiguous. The CDR3 extends over 15 amino acids. V shed 0 bases and J shed 4 bases, with 12 bases lying between them. CDR1 is MGHRA and CDR2 is YSYEKL in the germline V gene. CDR3 sequence (DNA): TGCGCCAGCAGCCAAGATCGTAGGACGAGCACTGAAGCTTTCTTT. Translating gives CASSQDRRTSTEAFF.

This clone appeared once. The chain links TRBV27 to TRBJ2-7; D is unclear. In germline, CDR1 is MNHEY, CDR2 SMNVEV (reference sequence). The CDR3 is 14 amino acids. Trimming removed 5 bases from V and 0 bases from J, with 11 bases in between. CDR3: CASSPLESSYEQYF. CDR3 coding DNA: TGTGCCAGCAGTCCCTTAGAGAGCTCCTACGAGCAGTACTTC.

The chain carries TRBV27 and TRBJ2-7, with D perhaps being TRBD1 or TRBD2 (5 bases each). V dropped 6 bases and J dropped 11 bases, with 23 bases sitting between them. The CDR3 has 14 amino acids. Germline assignment: CDR1 MNHEY and CDR2 SMNVEV (reference sequence). As DNA, the CDR3 is TGTGCCAGCAGGCCGGGACGGACGTCGTACCTGGAGTACTTC. It translates to CASRPGRTSYLEYF.

The V and J genes are TRBV7-2 and TRBJ2-3; TRBD2 aligns across 7 bases. The V and J ends lost 8 bases and 4 bases, in that order; junction bases with no gene match: 6. CDR3 length: 13 residues. Germline V CDR1 and CDR2: SGHTA, FQGNSA. Written as DNA, the CDR3 is TGTGCCAGCGGGAGGGTTCGGGCAGATACGCAGTATTTT. This codes for CASGRVRADTQYF.

About this clone itself: At the DNA level, this CDR3 is encoded by other sequences in the same sample as well. This chain links TRBV5-6 with TRBJ2-7; D assignment may be TRBD1 or TRBD2 (7 bases each). With 7 bases removed from V and 4 bases from J, the gap between germline ends came to 12 bases. Germline V gene sequence: CDR1 SGHDT, CDR2 YYEEEE. This CDR3 comprises 12 residues. The CDR3 DNA sequence: TGTGCCAGCTCCAGGGGGGGATACGAGCAGTACTTC. It specifies CASSRGGYEQYF. The whole variable domain, remainder taken from reference TRBV5-6 and TRBJ2-7, is DAGVTQSPTHLIKTRGQQVTLRCSPKSGHDTVSWYQQALGQGPQFIFQYYEEEERQRGNFPDRFSGHQFPNYSSELNVNALLLGDSALYLCASSRGGYEQYFGPGTRLTVT.

CDR3 sequence: CASSLGRSANTEAFF. For the CDR3, the DNA is TGTGCCAGCAGCTTAGGTAGAAGTGCGAACACTGAAGCTTTCTTT. The genes are TRBV11-2 and TRBJ1-1, with unresolved D. The CDR3 consists of 15 residues. Germline V gene sequence: CDR1 SGHAT, CDR2 FQNNGV. V shed 1 base and J shed 1 base, with 10 bases lying between them.

About this clone: The same CDR3 can be traced to other DNA sequences in this sample. The chain employs TRBV7-8 and TRBJ2-3; the D gene is possibly TRBD2 (6 bases). The CDR3 spans 14 residues. CDR1 and CDR2 (germline): SGHVS, FQNEAQ. With 4 bases removed from V and 2 bases from J, the gap between germline ends came to 10 bases. The CDR3 DNA reads TGTGCCAGCAGCTCCTGGGACTCCACAGATACGCAGTATTTT. It specifies CASSSWDSTDTQYF.